The 18 T cell receptor beta chains presented below share a single source sample, sequenced in a study of T cells in Graves' hyperthyroidism and ophthalmopathy. TCR beta CDR3 sequences were amplified from RNA transcripts. The primer set for the first-round RT-PCR of the TCR CDR3 was HTBI. TCRdb analysed the multiplex PCR reads with MiXCR anew, one entry per CDR3 protein. The repertoire holds some 560,000 distinct CDR3 sequences, around 15% seen once, with approximately 14% in the top ten. Sequencing was performed on blood. These TCRs come from a woman aged 40 to 50 with Graves' hyperthyroidism.

There are a few counts of this clonotype. This chain uses TRBV5-1 with TRBJ1-1, with unresolved D. The CDR3 is 14 amino acids. Germline CDR1 and CDR2: SGHRS and YFSETQ. V lost 3 bases to trimming and J lost 2 bases, with 11 bases between them. The CDR3: CASSYEALNTEAFF. The CDR3 DNA sequence: TGCGCCAGCAGCTATGAAGCTTTAAACACTGAAGCTTTCTTT.

The sample holds a few counts of this clonotype. J is TRBJ2-1 and V is TRBV7-2, with 7 bases lining up with TRBD1. From germline, CDR1 is SGHTA and CDR2 FQGNSA. V trimming: 1 base; J trimming: 6 bases; junction bases outside the gene matches: 3. This CDR3 contains 14 residues. CDR3 sequence reads: CASSLEGARNEQFF. CDR3 in DNA: TGTGCCAGCAGCTTAGAGGGGGCGCGCAATGAGCAGTTCTTC. The variable domain in full, with the rest retrieved from reference TRBV7-2 and TRBJ2-1, is GAGVSQSPSNKVTEKGKDVELRCDPISGHTALYWYRQSLGQGLEFLIYFQGNSAPDKSGLPSDRFSAERTGGSVSTLTIQRTQQEDSAVYLCASSLEGARNEQFFGPGTRLTVL.

This clonotype was observed at least ten times. V usage is TRBV28 and J usage is TRBJ2-4; 7 bases match TRBD2. The germline V gene has CDR1 MDHEN and CDR2 SYDVKM. The ends lost 6 bases at V and 4 bases at J; junction bases unmatched: 9. The CDR3 contains 15 residues. CDR3 in amino acids: CASSLWEGSKNIQYF. The CDR3, as DNA: TGTGCCAGCAGCCTTTGGGAGGGATCGAAAAACATTCAGTACTTC.

This clonotype has more than one count but fewer than ten. The chain carries TRBV28 and TRBJ2-5; D remains unclear. This CDR3 region has 12 residues. V was clipped by 5 bases and J by 6 bases, with 10 bases between them. The germline V gene has CDR1 MDHEN and CDR2 SYDVKM. The CDR3 nucleotides are TGTGCCAGCAGTGAGCCCCGGAAGACCCAGTACTTC. This translates into CASSEPRKTQYF.

This clonotype has at least ten counts. V and J are TRBV3-1 and TRBJ2-1, with 10 bases matching TRBD2. V shed 4 bases and J 7 bases; nucleotides not matched to a gene: 10. This CDR3 has 16 residues. Germline V gives CDR1 LGHDT, CDR2 YNNKEL (reference sequence). The DNA for the CDR3 is TGTGCCAGCAGCCCCGGAAAACTAGCGGGACGGAATGAGCAGTTCTTC. Protein product: CASSPGKLAGRNEQFF.

With regard to this clonotype: The junction does not match germline at one end; this may be a read error. The chain couples TRBV7-9 to TRBJ2-2; TRBD2 is a possible D gene (5 bases). Germline assignment: CDR1 SEHNR and CDR2 FQNEAQ (reference sequence). The length of the CDR3 is 12 residues. The CDR3 coding sequence is TGTGCCAGCAGCTTAGCTTCCGGGGAGCCGTTTTTT. Protein product: CASSLASGEPFF.

This clonotype was counted a few times. The rearrangement joins TRBV12-5 to TRBJ1-5; the D is unclear. V was shortened by 6 bases and J by 9 bases, with 12 bases between the two germline ends. The CDR3 covers 12 residues. CDR1 is LGHNT and CDR2 is FRNRAP in the germline V gene. The CDR3 bases are TGTGCTAGTGGCCGAAATTTTGCGCCCCAGCATTTT. It translates to CASGRNFAPQHF.

This clonotype was counted at least ten times. The gene calls are TRBV7-2 and TRBJ1-1; TRBD1 might be the D (5 bases). V lost 6 bases to trimming and J lost 1 base, with 9 bases between them. This CDR3 is 13 amino acids long. Per germline, CDR1 SGHTA and CDR2 FQGNSA. This CDR3 reads CASRSGANTEAFF. The CDR3, as DNA: TGTGCCAGCAGATCCGGGGCGAACACTGAAGCTTTCTTT. The variable domain in full, completed from reference TRBV7-2 and TRBJ1-1, reads GAGVSQSPSNKVTEKGKDVELRCDPISGHTALYWYRQSLGQGLEFLIYFQGNSAPDKSGLPSDRFSAERTGGSVSTLTIQRTQQEDSAVYLCASRSGANTEAFFGQGTRLTVV.

This clonotype was seen at least ten times. J is TRBJ1-5 and V is TRBV18; D remains unclear. Germline V lookup: CDR1 KGHSH, CDR2 LQKENI. Trimming removed 3 bases at V and 7 bases at J, with 19 bases between. This CDR3 spans 16 amino acids. The CDR3 here is CASSPNNPGSTQPQHF. The CDR3, as DNA: TGTGCCAGCTCACCCAACAATCCGGGGTCGACCCAGCCCCAGCATTTT.

This clonotype was counted at least ten times. The CDR3 is CSAVPRLFNTYEQYF. The DNA of the CDR3 is TGCAGTGCCGTCCCGCGGCTCTTTAATACCTACGAGCAGTACTTC. This sequence joins TRBV20-1 and TRBJ2-7; D is unresolved. Germline lookup yields CDR1 DFQATT and CDR2 SNEGSKA (reference sequence). This CDR3 has 15 amino acids. V was shortened by 6 bases and J by 2 bases, with 20 bases between the two germline ends.

This clonotype was counted ten times or more. V is TRBV3-1 and J is TRBJ2-7; possibly TRBD1 or TRBD2 for D (5 bases each). CDR3 size: 17 residues. V was pared by 3 bases and J by 2 bases, with 20 bases between. The germline V gene encodes CDR1 LGHDT and CDR2 YNNKEL (reference sequence). The CDR3 reads CASSQPRLGVPTYEQYF. CDR3 DNA: TGTGCCAGCAGCCAGCCCCGATTGGGGGTCCCTACCTACGAGCAGTACTTC.

This clonotype was counted ten times or more. Here the CDR3 reads CASSIGSSGANVLTF. Written as DNA, the CDR3 is TGTGCCAGCAGCATTGGGAGCTCTGGGGCCAACGTCCTGACTTTC. V usage is TRBV28 and J usage is TRBJ2-6, with TRBD2 as a possible D gene (5 bases). The CDR3 is 15 amino acids. The ends were cut back, 6 bases at V and 0 bases at J, with 9 bases in the middle. Germline CDR1 and CDR2: MDHEN and SYDVKM.

This clonotype was found many times. V is TRBV3-1 and J is TRBJ2-2; D might be TRBD2 (5 bases). CDR3 size: 15 residues. The V end was cut by 1 base, the J end by 2 bases, with 8 bases between. Germline V gives CDR1 LGHDT, CDR2 YNNKEL (reference sequence). The CDR3 coding sequence is TGTGCCAGCAGCCAAGGGCGGACTAACACCGGGGAGCTGTTTTTT. This sequence encodes CASSQGRTNTGELFF.

V gene TRBV15 combines with J gene TRBJ2-5; D could derive from TRBD1 or TRBD2 (5 bases each). The CDR3 is 14 residues long. Looked up from germline, CDR1 is LNHNV and CDR2 is YYDKDF (reference sequence). The V end lost 4 bases, the J end lost 8 bases, and 17 bases lay between the germline ends. DNA of the CDR3: TGTGCCACCAGCAAAGGCCGGGACGCAACTACCCAGTACTTC. Residues: CATSKGRDATTQYF.

This clonotype appeared a few times. The V gene is TRBV30, the J gene TRBJ1-6, with 8 bases matching TRBD1. V shed 5 bases, J shed 0 bases, and the junction held 6 bases outside the gene matches. The CDR3 is 16 residues long. Germline V CDR1 and CDR2: GTSNPN, SVGIG (reference sequence). As DNA, the CDR3 is TGTGCCTGGGGGGACAGGCTGAGCTCCTATAATTCACCCCTCCACTTT. It codes for CAWGDRLSSYNSPLHF.

The J gene is TRBJ2-7, the V gene TRBV28; TRBD1 agrees at 9 bases. Trimming removed 6 bases from V and 5 bases from J; junction bases left unmatched: 11. The CDR3 is made up of 15 amino acids. Per the germline V gene, CDR1 is MDHEN and CDR2 is SYDVKM. The CDR3 bases are TGTGCCAGCAGGCTAGAGGGACAGGGATTAAACGAGCAGTACTTC. Translating it yields CASRLEGQGLNEQYF.

This clonotype was seen more than once but under ten times. The gene calls are TRBV25-1 and TRBJ2-3; D uncertain. Germline CDR1 reads MGHDK; CDR2 reads SYGVNS. The germline V and J ends were trimmed by 3 bases and 5 bases, with 12 bases remaining between them. This CDR3 region has 14 residues. The CDR3, as DNA: TGTGCCAGCAGTGATGCCGCTCGTGGAGATACGCAGTATTTT. Its protein is CASSDAARGDTQYF.

In its sample, this clonotype was seen many times. The chain carries TRBV28 and TRBJ2-7; 7 nucleotides align to TRBD1. Germline V gives CDR1 MDHEN, CDR2 SYDVKM. With V trimmed by 7 bases and J by 4 bases, 7 bases remained unmatched. CDR3 length equals 13 residues. CDR3 nucleotide sequence: TGTGCCAGCAATTTCCAGGGGGAGTACGAGCAGTACTTC. Translation gives CASNFQGEYEQYF.